This T cell receptor (beta chain) appears in the sequencing data of a study of CD8 T cells in Susac syndrome. RNA in amounts of roughly 0.5 to 1 ug was reverse transcribed with random hexamers. By means of immunoSEQ multiplex PCR, TCR beta CDR3 spanning 54 Vbeta and 13 Jbeta underwent amplification. From the immunoSEQ multiplex PCR reads, TCRdb called clonotypes with MiXCR, one entry per CDR3 protein. The sample consists of 150,000 to 200,000 distinct CDR3 sequences, roughly 92% of them appearing once. V was shortened by 6 bases and J by 3 bases, with 5 bases between the two germline ends. The CDR3 totals 11 residues. TCR beta sequencing covered blood CD8+ and CD4+ T cells. Healthy donors were controls matched for age and sex. TEMRA cells were enriched by FACS, and CD4+ and CD8+ T cells were negatively isolated.

The receptor was isolated from a human donor in good health. Sequenced: CD4+ T cells from PBMCs. The rearrangement links TRBV12-3 or TRBV12-4 to TRBJ1-1, with unresolved D. The CDR3, as DNA: TGTGCCAGCAGGATATACACTGAAGCTTTCTTT. It is translated as CASRIYTEAFF.